The rows below give T cell receptor beta chains drawn from one sample of a study of monozygotic twins with inflammatory bowel disease. TCRdb reprocessed the 5' RACE reads and stores each CDR3 protein as one record, lacking DNA. The specimen's table records about 210,000 distinct CDR3 sequences. Sequencing input: blood. These receptors were collected from a human donor with ulcerative colitis or Crohn's disease, or a healthy co-twin of an affected twin (not recorded which). CDR3s include the opening cysteine and the closing phenylalanine or tryptophan.

cdr3_aa j_call v_call
CASSLDRGYTDTQYF TRBJ2-3 TRBV5-1
CASSPRNGMQYF TRBJ2-3 TRBV6-6
CGSSPQAVSGYTF TRBJ1-2 TRBV3-1
CASSFGQSEAFF TRBJ1-1 TRBV12-3/TRBV12-4
CASSTGPGEQYF TRBJ2-7 TRBV3-1
CASSLAGGKSPLHF TRBJ1-6 TRBV7-8
CASSLELGVFYF TRBJ2-7 TRBV5-1
CASSRTGIIAKNIQYF TRBJ2-4 TRBV5-1
CASSLIRTGTGGGISQPQHF TRBJ1-5 TRBV12-3/TRBV12-4
CASSRTADSNQPQHF TRBJ1-5 TRBV7-9
CASSVILISYEQYF TRBJ2-7 TRBV5-5
CASSSTGTSSNTQYF TRBJ2-3 TRBV19
CATSDPGVGETQYF TRBJ2-5 TRBV24-1
CASKGYDGGADTEAFF TRBJ1-1 TRBV27
CASRSGASGNNEQFF TRBJ2-1 TRBV6-1
CASSHGQLRNEKLFF TRBJ1-4 TRBV12-3/TRBV12-4
CASCQSGNDQPQHF TRBJ1-5 TRBV6-6
CSVERGTGELFF TRBJ2-2 TRBV29-1
CASRTSGGTEAFF TRBJ1-1 TRBV12-3/TRBV12-4
CASSARRLDYGYTF TRBJ1-2 TRBV2
CASSLGKLLADLSTDTQYF TRBJ2-3 TRBV11-1
CASSRRGGSYNEQFF TRBJ2-1 TRBV14
CASATGVGSGANVLTF TRBJ2-6 TRBV7-6
CASSRTGRSSYEQYF TRBJ2-7 TRBV2
CASSLRTSGGATDTQYF TRBJ2-3 TRBV27
CASSYTSGRSGANVLTF TRBJ2-6 TRBV6-5
CASSLVIQETQYF TRBJ2-5 TRBV5-5
CASSNGPVGKETQYF TRBJ2-5 TRBV6-5
CSARTVYAGELFF TRBJ2-2 TRBV20-1
CASSPRSRPDTEAFF TRBJ1-1 TRBV18
CASSPSKGTGSDEQFF TRBJ2-1 TRBV18
CASSSPVPDTQYF TRBJ2-3 TRBV7-6
CASIPTGKNTEAFF TRBJ1-1 TRBV7-9
CASRSGTSGVDTQYF TRBJ2-3 TRBV12-3/TRBV12-4
CASSPPSSSGTYEQYF TRBJ2-7 TRBV5-1
CASSPEAETQYF TRBJ2-5 TRBV18
CASSFGVRNTEAFF TRBJ1-1 TRBV5-1
CASSYDRGTQYF TRBJ2-5 TRBV6-2/TRBV6-3
CASSLGTSSGYTF TRBJ1-2 TRBV5-1
CASSTGQGSEKLFF TRBJ1-4 TRBV13
CAISEFGGGESSYNEQFF TRBJ2-1 TRBV10-3
CASGVGNRDNSPLHF TRBJ1-6 TRBV7-9
CASRGLEGLRGGYTF TRBJ1-2 TRBV10-2
CASSYQTGNGYTF TRBJ1-2 TRBV6-5
CASSYPGGGPTDTQYF TRBJ2-3 TRBV6-5
CSVVRTGEAFF TRBJ1-1 TRBV29-1